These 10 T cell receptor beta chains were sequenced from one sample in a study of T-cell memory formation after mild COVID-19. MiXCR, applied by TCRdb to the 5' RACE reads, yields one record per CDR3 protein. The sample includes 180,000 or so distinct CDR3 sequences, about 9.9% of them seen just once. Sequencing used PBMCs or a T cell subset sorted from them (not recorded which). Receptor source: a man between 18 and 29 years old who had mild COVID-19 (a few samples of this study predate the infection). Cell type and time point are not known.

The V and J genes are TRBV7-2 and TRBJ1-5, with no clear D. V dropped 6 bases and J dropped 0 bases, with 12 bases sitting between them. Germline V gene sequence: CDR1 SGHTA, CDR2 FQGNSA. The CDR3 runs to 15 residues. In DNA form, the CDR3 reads TGTGCCAGCAGGCCGGGCGGCCCTAGCAATCAGCCCCAGCATTTT. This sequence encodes CASRPGGPSNQPQHF.

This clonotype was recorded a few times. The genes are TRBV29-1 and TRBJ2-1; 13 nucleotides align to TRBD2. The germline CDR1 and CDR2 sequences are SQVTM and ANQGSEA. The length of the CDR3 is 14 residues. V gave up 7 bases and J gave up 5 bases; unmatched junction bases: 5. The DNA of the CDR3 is TGCAGCGCGGGAACTAGCGGGGGGGACAATGAGCAGTTCTTC. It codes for CSAGTSGGDNEQFF.

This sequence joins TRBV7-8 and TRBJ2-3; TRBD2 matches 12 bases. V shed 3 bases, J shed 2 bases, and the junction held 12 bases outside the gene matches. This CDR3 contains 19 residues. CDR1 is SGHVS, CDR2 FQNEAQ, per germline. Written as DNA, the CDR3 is TGTGCCAGCAGCTTCTCGACTAGCGGGGGCCCCTTCGACACAGATACGCAGTATTTT. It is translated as CASSFSTSGGPFDTDTQYF.

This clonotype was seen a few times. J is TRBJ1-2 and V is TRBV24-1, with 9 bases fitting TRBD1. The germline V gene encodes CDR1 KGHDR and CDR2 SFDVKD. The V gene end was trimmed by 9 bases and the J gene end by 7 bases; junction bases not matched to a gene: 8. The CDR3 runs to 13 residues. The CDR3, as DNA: TGTGCCACCTCAAGGGACAGGGAAATTGGCTACACCTTC. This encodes CATSRDREIGYTF.

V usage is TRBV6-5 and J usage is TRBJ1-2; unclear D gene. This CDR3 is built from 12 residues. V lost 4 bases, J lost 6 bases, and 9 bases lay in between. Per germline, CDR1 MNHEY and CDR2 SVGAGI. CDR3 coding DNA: TGTGCCAGCAGTTCACGACGGAATGGCTACACCTTC. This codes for CASSSRRNGYTF.

CDR3 sequence: CASRIYQETQYF. The DNA of the CDR3 is TGCGCCAGCAGGATCTACCAAGAGACCCAGTACTTC. V and J are TRBV5-1 and TRBJ2-5; D is unresolved. V was pared by 5 bases and J by 0 bases, with 5 bases between. Germline-derived CDR1 and CDR2 are SGHRS and YFSETQ. CDR3 length: 12 residues.

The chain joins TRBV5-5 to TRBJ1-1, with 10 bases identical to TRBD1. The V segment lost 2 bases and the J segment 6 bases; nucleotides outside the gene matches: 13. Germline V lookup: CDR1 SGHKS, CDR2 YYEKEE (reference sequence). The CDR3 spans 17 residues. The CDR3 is CASSFYPQDRGHSEAFF. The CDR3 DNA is TGTGCCAGCAGCTTCTATCCACAAGACAGGGGGCATTCTGAAGCTTTCTTT.

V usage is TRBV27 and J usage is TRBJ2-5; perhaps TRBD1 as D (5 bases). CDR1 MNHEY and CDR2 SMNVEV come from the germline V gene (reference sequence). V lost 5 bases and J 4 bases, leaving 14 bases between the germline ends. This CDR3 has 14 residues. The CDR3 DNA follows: TGTGCCAGCAGTCTATGGGGCCCGGCAGAGACCCAGTACTTC. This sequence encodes CASSLWGPAETQYF.

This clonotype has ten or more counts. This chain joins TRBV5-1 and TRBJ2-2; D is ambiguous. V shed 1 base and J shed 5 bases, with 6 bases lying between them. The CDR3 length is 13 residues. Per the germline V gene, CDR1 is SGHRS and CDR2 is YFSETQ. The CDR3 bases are TGCGCCAGCAGCTTGCGGTTTACCGGGGAGCTGTTTTTT. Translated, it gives CASSLRFTGELFF.

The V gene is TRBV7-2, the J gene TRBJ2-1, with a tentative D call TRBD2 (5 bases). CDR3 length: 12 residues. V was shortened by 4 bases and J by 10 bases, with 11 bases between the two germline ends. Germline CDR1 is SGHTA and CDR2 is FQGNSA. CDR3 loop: CASSSYTGEQFF. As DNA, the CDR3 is TGTGCCAGCAGCTCCTACACGGGAGAGCAGTTCTTC. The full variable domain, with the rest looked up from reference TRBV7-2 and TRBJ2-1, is GAGVSQSPSNKVTEKGKDVELRCDPISGHTALYWYRQSLGQGLEFLIYFQGNSAPDKSGLPSDRFSAERTGGSVSTLTIQRTQQEDSAVYLCASSSYTGEQFFGPGTRLTVL.